A selection of T cell receptor beta chains follows, all from one sample in a study of cytomegalovirus exposure and HLA in healthy donors. Assay used: immunoSEQ multiplex PCR; TCRdb lists only in-frame clones, some missing. The sample includes some 150,000 clones, 80% of them seen just once. The sample comprised PBMCs. These receptor sequences come from a man aged 30 to 39 in good health and CMV-seronegative. CDR3s include the opening cysteine and the closing phenylalanine or tryptophan. A D gene is named only where the DNA matches it firmly. Size is stated for part of the rows, as once, few or many counts, or as a class when the clone is expanded.

d_call: .; v_call: TRBV10-2; j_call: TRBJ1-5; clone_size: .; cdr3_nt: TGCGCCAGCAGAGAACACGGGGGGAATCAGCCCCAGCATTTT; cdr3_aa: CASREHGGNQPQHF
d_call: .; v_call: TRBV5-4; j_call: TRBJ1-2; clone_size: .; cdr3_nt: TGTGCCAGCAGCCCCAACTTGAAATCCACCGATGGCTACACCTTC; cdr3_aa: CASSPNLKSTDGYTF
d_call: .; v_call: TRBV4-1; j_call: TRBJ1-2; clone_size: .; cdr3_nt: TGCGCCAGCAGCCAAGGCGGGGAATGGGGGAACTATGGCTACACCTTC; cdr3_aa: CASSQGGEWGNYGYTF
d_call: TRBD1; v_call: TRBV10-3; j_call: TRBJ2-1; clone_size: .; cdr3_nt: TGTGCCATTAGGGGACAGGGGAATGGTAATGAGCAGTTCTTC; cdr3_aa: CAIRGQGNGNEQFF
d_call: .; v_call: TRBV5-1; j_call: TRBJ1-4; clone_size: .; cdr3_nt: TGCGCCAGCAGCTTGGCCGCGGGAGGGGGTGAAAAACTGTTTTTT; cdr3_aa: CASSLAAGGGEKLFF
d_call: .; v_call: TRBV9; j_call: TRBJ1-4; clone_size: .; cdr3_nt: TGTGCCAGCAGCGCCAGCCAGGGAGGCGGTGAAAAACTGTTTTTT; cdr3_aa: CASSASQGGGEKLFF
d_call: .; v_call: TRBV7-8; j_call: TRBJ2-1; clone_size: .; cdr3_nt: TGTGCCAGCAGCTGGGGACACTACAATGAGCAGTTCTTC; cdr3_aa: CASSWGHYNEQFF
d_call: TRBD2; v_call: TRBV28; j_call: TRBJ2-3; clone_size: .; cdr3_nt: TGTGCCAGCAGTGATAGCGGGAGTGTCGATACGCAGTATTTT; cdr3_aa: CASSDSGSVDTQYF
d_call: .; v_call: TRBV4-2; j_call: TRBJ1-2; clone_size: .; cdr3_nt: TGTGCCAGCAGCCAAGATACAGGGAAATATGGCTACACCTTC; cdr3_aa: CASSQDTGKYGYTF
d_call: .; v_call: TRBV4-1; j_call: TRBJ1-1; clone_size: .; cdr3_nt: TGCGCCAGCAGCCAAGATCACCCGGGGTCGTGGACTGAAGCTTTCTTT; cdr3_aa: CASSQDHPGSWTEAFF
d_call: .; v_call: TRBV10-3; j_call: TRBJ1-5; clone_size: .; cdr3_nt: TGTGCCATAGGGACGGGGGATGAGCCCCAGCATTTT; cdr3_aa: CAIGTGDEPQHF
d_call: .; v_call: TRBV28; j_call: TRBJ1-2; clone_size: .; cdr3_nt: TGTGCCAGCAGTTTATGGCAGGCTCCCGGCTACACCTTC; cdr3_aa: CASSLWQAPGYTF
d_call: TRBD1; v_call: TRBV5-1; j_call: TRBJ2-5; clone_size: few; cdr3_nt: TGCGCCAGCAGCCAAGAGACAGGGAAAAACCAAGAGACCCAGTACTTC; cdr3_aa: CASSQETGKNQETQYF
d_call: .; v_call: TRBV9; j_call: TRBJ2-3; clone_size: .; cdr3_nt: TGTGCCAGCAGCGTAGCCGCGGGAGATACGCAGTATTTT; cdr3_aa: CASSVAAGDTQYF
d_call: .; v_call: TRBV6-1; j_call: TRBJ1-2; clone_size: few; cdr3_nt: TGTGCCACCAACCGCCTTGAGGGGGGGGACTATGGCTACACCTTC; cdr3_aa: CATNRLEGGDYGYTF
d_call: TRBD1; v_call: TRBV28; j_call: TRBJ2-1; clone_size: .; cdr3_nt: TGTGCCAGCAATAACAGGGGATTCGGAACGGTCTTC; cdr3_aa: CASNNRGFGTVF
d_call: TRBD1; v_call: TRBV6-5; j_call: TRBJ1-4; clone_size: few; cdr3_nt: TGTGCCAGCAGTTCAACCTCGACAGGGAGGAATGAAAAACTGTTTTTT; cdr3_aa: CASSSTSTGRNEKLFF
d_call: TRBD2; v_call: TRBV5-1; j_call: TRBJ2-7; clone_size: .; cdr3_nt: TGCGCCAGCAGGACAGCGGGGGGGCTTCGGGACGAGCAGTACTTC; cdr3_aa: CASRTAGGLRDEQYF
d_call: .; v_call: TRBV7-8; j_call: TRBJ2-2; clone_size: .; cdr3_nt: TGTGCCAGCAGCTCTCGGCCACTTAACAGTCACACCGGGGAGCTGTTTTTT; cdr3_aa: CASSSRPLNSHTGELFF
d_call: TRBD2; v_call: TRBV27; j_call: TRBJ2-7; clone_size: .; cdr3_nt: TGTGCCAGCAGTCTTAGCGGGCCCGATTTCGAGCAGTACTTC; cdr3_aa: CASSLSGPDFEQYF
d_call: TRBD1; v_call: TRBV7-9; j_call: TRBJ2-2; clone_size: .; cdr3_nt: TGTGCCAGCAGCTCGCCGTCCGGGACAGGGGTCACCGGGGAGCTGTTTTTT; cdr3_aa: CASSSPSGTGVTGELFF
d_call: TRBD1; v_call: TRBV5-1; j_call: TRBJ1-6; clone_size: .; cdr3_nt: TGCGCCAGCAGCAGCGACAGGGGTTCACCCCTCCACTTT; cdr3_aa: CASSSDRGSPLHF
d_call: TRBD2; v_call: TRBV5-4; j_call: TRBJ2-3; clone_size: .; cdr3_nt: TGTGCCAGCAGCCGGACTAGCGGGAGGAGCACAGATACGCAGTATTTT; cdr3_aa: CASSRTSGRSTDTQYF
d_call: .; v_call: TRBV6-5; j_call: TRBJ1-2; clone_size: .; cdr3_nt: TGTGCCAGCAGACGCGGGTTGAACTATGGCTACACCTTC; cdr3_aa: CASRRGLNYGYTF
d_call: .; v_call: TRBV27; j_call: TRBJ2-7; clone_size: .; cdr3_nt: TGTGCCAGCAGTCCCCGACTACACTCCTACGAGCAGTACTTC; cdr3_aa: CASSPRLHSYEQYF
d_call: TRBD2; v_call: TRBV9; j_call: TRBJ2-3; clone_size: .; cdr3_nt: TGTGCCAGCAGCTACCATTTGACTAGCGGGGGCACAGATACGCAGTATTTT; cdr3_aa: CASSYHLTSGGTDTQYF
d_call: .; v_call: TRBV27; j_call: TRBJ2-7; clone_size: .; cdr3_nt: TGTGCCAGCAGTTTAACGGCAGGGGAGTTCCCATTCTACGAGCAGTACTTC; cdr3_aa: CASSLTAGEFPFYEQYF
d_call: .; v_call: TRBV6-6; j_call: TRBJ1-1; clone_size: .; cdr3_nt: TGTGCCAGCACCCAAATCATGAACACTGAAGCTTTCTTT; cdr3_aa: CASTQIMNTEAFF
d_call: .; v_call: TRBV18; j_call: TRBJ1-5; clone_size: .; cdr3_nt: TGTGCCAGCTCATCCAGGGTGGAAGATCAGCCCCAGCATTTT; cdr3_aa: CASSSRVEDQPQHF
d_call: .; v_call: TRBV5-1; j_call: TRBJ1-3; clone_size: .; cdr3_nt: TGCGCCAGCAGTCGACAGTCTGGAAACACCATATATTTT; cdr3_aa: CASSRQSGNTIYF
d_call: .; v_call: TRBV28; j_call: TRBJ2-1; clone_size: .; cdr3_nt: TGTGCCAGCAGTTATCCCGCGTTACGGGGCTACAATGAGCAGTTCTTC; cdr3_aa: CASSYPALRGYNEQFF
d_call: TRBD2; v_call: TRBV7-8; j_call: TRBJ2-5; clone_size: .; cdr3_nt: TGTGCCAGCAGCCCACTCGGACTAGCGGGAGTGTTTGAGACCCAGTACTTC; cdr3_aa: CASSPLGLAGVFETQYF
d_call: TRBD1; v_call: TRBV15; j_call: TRBJ1-2; clone_size: .; cdr3_nt: TGTGCCACCAGCAGAGAAGCGGGGACAGGGGCTAACTATGGCTACACCTTC; cdr3_aa: CATSREAGTGANYGYTF
d_call: .; v_call: TRBV18; j_call: TRBJ1-1; clone_size: .; cdr3_nt: TGTGCCAGCTCACCCATGGACATGAACACTGAAGCTTTCTTT; cdr3_aa: CASSPMDMNTEAFF
d_call: TRBD1; v_call: TRBV19; j_call: TRBJ2-1; clone_size: .; cdr3_nt: TGTGCCAGTAGTATAAGAGCGACAGGGGGCTATGAAAGTGAGCAGTTCTTC; cdr3_aa: CASSIRATGGYESEQFF
d_call: .; v_call: TRBV5-1; j_call: TRBJ1-6; clone_size: .; cdr3_nt: TGCGCCAGCAGCTCCAGGGGTAATTCACCCCTCCACTTT; cdr3_aa: CASSSRGNSPLHF
d_call: .; v_call: TRBV6-1; j_call: TRBJ2-5; clone_size: .; cdr3_nt: TGTGCCAGCAGTGAAATGGAACAGGCGGCGGAGACCCAGTACTTC; cdr3_aa: CASSEMEQAAETQYF
d_call: .; v_call: TRBV27; j_call: TRBJ2-7; clone_size: .; cdr3_nt: TGTGCCACCCACCATTCAGGGGCTGCCTACGAGCAGTACTTC; cdr3_aa: CATHHSGAAYEQYF
d_call: TRBD1; v_call: TRBV28; j_call: TRBJ1-1; clone_size: .; cdr3_nt: TGTGCCAGCAGTCTCCAGGGGGCGCGGTATATTGAAGCTTTCTTT; cdr3_aa: CASSLQGARYIEAFF
d_call: TRBD1; v_call: TRBV18; j_call: TRBJ1-5; clone_size: .; cdr3_nt: TGTGCCAGCTCACCACCTCGCTACGACAGGGGTCTTCTCAGCAATCAGCCCCAGCATTTT; cdr3_aa: CASSPPRYDRGLLSNQPQHF
d_call: TRBD1; v_call: TRBV18; j_call: TRBJ1-5; clone_size: .; cdr3_nt: TGTGCCAGCTCACCGGGACAGACCAATCAGCCCCAGCATTTT; cdr3_aa: CASSPGQTNQPQHF
d_call: .; v_call: TRBV5-4; j_call: TRBJ1-5; clone_size: once; cdr3_nt: TGTGCCAGCAGTTCCAACTCTGGACAACATAGCAATCAGCCCCAGCATTTT; cdr3_aa: CASSSNSGQHSNQPQHF
d_call: TRBD2; v_call: TRBV6-5; j_call: TRBJ2-5; clone_size: .; cdr3_nt: TGTGCCAGCAGTTACAGGACTACGCGGGGGGAGACCCAGTACTTC; cdr3_aa: CASSYRTTRGETQYF
d_call: TRBD1; v_call: TRBV6-1; j_call: TRBJ1-5; clone_size: many; cdr3_nt: TGTGCCAGCAGTGGGACAGGGATCAGACGGGATCAGCCCCAGCATTTT; cdr3_aa: CASSGTGIRRDQPQHF
d_call: .; v_call: TRBV27; j_call: TRBJ1-4; clone_size: .; cdr3_nt: TGTGCCAGCAGTACAGGGTTGACTAATGAAAAACTGTTTTTT; cdr3_aa: CASSTGLTNEKLFF
d_call: TRBD1; v_call: TRBV27; j_call: TRBJ2-5; clone_size: .; cdr3_nt: TGTGCCAGCAGTCCTTCCTTGGGACAGGGGAAGGAGACCCAGTACTTC; cdr3_aa: CASSPSLGQGKETQYF
d_call: TRBD2; v_call: TRBV7-6; j_call: TRBJ2-1; clone_size: .; cdr3_nt: TGTGCCAGCAGCCAATACCTAGCGGGAGTTCGCGAGCAGTTCTTC; cdr3_aa: CASSQYLAGVREQFF
d_call: .; v_call: TRBV7-9; j_call: TRBJ1-1; clone_size: .; cdr3_nt: TGTTCCAGCGGCAACCTGAACACTGAAGCTTTCTTT; cdr3_aa: CSSGNLNTEAFF
d_call: .; v_call: TRBV5-6; j_call: TRBJ2-2; clone_size: .; cdr3_nt: TGTGCCAGCAGCTTGGCCCTTGGTGGGCCTTTGACCGGGGAGCTGTTTTTT; cdr3_aa: CASSLALGGPLTGELFF
d_call: .; v_call: TRBV5-5; j_call: TRBJ2-2; clone_size: few; cdr3_nt: TGTGCCAGCAGCCTTAGGGCAGGGTTCGGAACCGGGGAGCTGTTTTTT; cdr3_aa: CASSLRAGFGTGELFF
d_call: TRBD1; v_call: TRBV9; j_call: TRBJ1-2; clone_size: .; cdr3_nt: TGTGCCAGCAGCGTAACCGGACAGGGGGGTCGCGGCTACACCTTC; cdr3_aa: CASSVTGQGGRGYTF
d_call: .; v_call: TRBV18; j_call: TRBJ1-5; clone_size: .; cdr3_nt: TGTGCCAGCTCACCCGACTTGGGGGCAGGGTATAGCAATCAGCCCCAGCATTTT; cdr3_aa: CASSPDLGAGYSNQPQHF
d_call: TRBD1; v_call: TRBV5-4; j_call: TRBJ2-2; clone_size: few; cdr3_nt: TGTGCCAGCAGCTCGGGACAGGGAAACACCGGGGAGCTGTTTTTT; cdr3_aa: CASSSGQGNTGELFF
d_call: .; v_call: TRBV11-2; j_call: TRBJ2-7; clone_size: once; cdr3_nt: TGTGCCAGCAGCTCCCGGACAGATTACGAGCAGTACTTC; cdr3_aa: CASSSRTDYEQYF
d_call: .; v_call: TRBV10-3; j_call: TRBJ1-2; clone_size: .; cdr3_nt: TGTGCCATCAGTGATCTCGGACAGTATGGCTACACCTTC; cdr3_aa: CAISDLGQYGYTF
d_call: TRBD2; v_call: TRBV10-3; j_call: TRBJ2-5; clone_size: .; cdr3_nt: TGTGCCATCAGCTCTAACAGCGGGGGGGAGACCCAGTACTTC; cdr3_aa: CAISSNSGGETQYF
d_call: TRBD2; v_call: TRBV10-1; j_call: TRBJ2-3; clone_size: .; cdr3_nt: TGCGCCAGCAGTATAGCGGGAGGAGATACGCAGTATTTT; cdr3_aa: CASSIAGGDTQYF
d_call: TRBD1; v_call: TRBV5-1; j_call: TRBJ1-4; clone_size: .; cdr3_nt: TGCGCCAGCAGCCGACAGGGACGGGAGATTGAAAAACTGTTTTTT; cdr3_aa: CASSRQGREIEKLFF